Listed below are T cell receptor beta chains from one sample, sequenced in a study of blood T cells in healthy people across ages. Each CDR3 protein is one row after TCRdb ran MiXCR on the 5' RACE reads. Of over 950,000 distinct CDR3 sequences listed, 35% to 40% are singletons. Sequenced: blood. These receptors all come from a man aged 18 to 30 in good health. Both conserved end residues are part of each CDR3. A D gene is named only where the DNA matches it firmly. Size tells how often a clone was seen (once, few, many) or the class of an expanded clone, and some rows leave it out.

NA | TRBJ1-1 | NA | TRBV4-1 | TGCGCCAGCAGCCAAGAGGCAACGGTGAACACTGAAGCTTTCTTT | CASSQEATVNTEAFF
TRBD1 | TRBJ2-5 | many | TRBV25-1 | TGTGCCAGCCGGGACAGGCAAGAGACCCAGTACTTC | CASRDRQETQYF
NA | TRBJ2-1 | NA | TRBV5-1 | TGCGCCAGCAGCTTTCTGGGCGTGGACGGCCAAGAGACCCAGTTCTTC | CASSFLGVDGQETQFF
TRBD1 | TRBJ1-6 | few | TRBV6-1 | TGTGCCAGCAGCGAACCGGGACAGGGGCGTTCACCCCTCCACTTT | CASSEPGQGRSPLHF
NA | TRBJ1-5 | few | TRBV7-6 | TGTGCCAGCAGCCCCCAGGGTTATAGCAATCAGCCCCAGCATTTT | CASSPQGYSNQPQHF
TRBD1 | TRBJ2-1 | few | TRBV7-2 | TGTGCCAGCAGTCATCCCCGGGACAGAGAATTGAGCTACAATGAGCAGTTCTTC | CASSHPRDRELSYNEQFF
TRBD1 | TRBJ2-1 | NA | TRBV20-1 | TGCAGTGCTCCACATACAGGGGGCTCCTACAATGAGCAGTTCTTC | CSAPHTGGSYNEQFF
NA | TRBJ2-4 | NA | TRBV27 | TGTGCCAGCAGCCTATCACTAGACGGAGAGCAGTACTTC | CASSLSLDGEQYF
TRBD1 | TRBJ1-5 | NA | TRBV9 | TGTGCCAGCAGCCCAGGGACAGAGCACGGCAATCAGCCCCAGCATTTT | CASSPGTEHGNQPQHF
NA | TRBJ1-1 | few | TRBV29-1 | TGCAGCGTTCAGGACACTCTGAACACTGAAGCTTTCTTT | CSVQDTLNTEAFF
NA | TRBJ2-7 | NA | TRBV7-3 | TGTGCCAGCAGCTTATGGGGGCAGGGGTCCTACGAGCAGTACTTC | CASSLWGQGSYEQYF
NA | TRBJ1-1 | NA | TRBV7-9 | TGTGCCAGCAGCTTAGGGGACACTGAAGCTTCCTTT | CASSLGDTEASF
NA | TRBJ2-5 | NA | TRBV3-1 | TGTGCCAGCAGCCAAGATAGGGCGGGGACCTACAATGAGCAGTACTTC | CASSQDRAGTYNEQYF
NA | TRBJ2-3 | NA | TRBV11-2 | TGTGCCAGCAGCTTAGACGCGAGGACGGTTAGCACAGATACGCAGTATTTT | CASSLDARTVSTDTQYF